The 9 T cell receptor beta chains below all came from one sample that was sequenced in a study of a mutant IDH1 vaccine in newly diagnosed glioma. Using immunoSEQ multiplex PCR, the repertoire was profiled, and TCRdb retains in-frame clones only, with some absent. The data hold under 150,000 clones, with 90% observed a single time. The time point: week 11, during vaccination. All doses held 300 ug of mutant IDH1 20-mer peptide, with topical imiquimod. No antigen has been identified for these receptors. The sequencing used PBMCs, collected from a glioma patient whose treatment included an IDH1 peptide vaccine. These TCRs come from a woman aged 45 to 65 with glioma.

The CDR3 loop reads CATDRAGTYEQYF. As DNA, the CDR3 is TGTGCCACGGACAGGGCGGGGACCTACGAGCAGTACTTC. The chain recombines TRBV2 with TRBJ2-7; 8 bases line up with TRBD1. This CDR3 comprises 13 residues. J was trimmed by 2 bases and V by 10 bases; bases with no gene match: 7. CDR1 and CDR2 from the germline V gene are SNHLY and FYNNEI. The whole variable domain, filled in from reference TRBV2 and TRBJ2-7, reads EPEVTQTPSHQVTQMGQEVILRCVPISNHLYFYWYRQILGQKVEFLVSFYNNEISEKSEIFDDQFSVERPDGSNFTLKIRSTKLEDSAMYFCATDRAGTYEQYFGPGTRLTVT.

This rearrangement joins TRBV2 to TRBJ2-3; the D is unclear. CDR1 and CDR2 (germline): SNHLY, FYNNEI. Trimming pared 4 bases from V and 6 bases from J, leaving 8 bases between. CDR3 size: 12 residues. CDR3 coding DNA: TGTGCCAGCAGTGGCGTAGCCGATACGCAGTATTTT. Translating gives CASSGVADTQYF.

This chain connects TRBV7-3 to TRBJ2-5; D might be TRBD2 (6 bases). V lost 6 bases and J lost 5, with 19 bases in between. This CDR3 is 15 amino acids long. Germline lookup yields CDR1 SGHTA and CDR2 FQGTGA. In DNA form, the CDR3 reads TGTGCCAGCAGGTACACAAGCGCGGGACGGGAGACCCAGTACTTC. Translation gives CASRYTSAGRETQYF.

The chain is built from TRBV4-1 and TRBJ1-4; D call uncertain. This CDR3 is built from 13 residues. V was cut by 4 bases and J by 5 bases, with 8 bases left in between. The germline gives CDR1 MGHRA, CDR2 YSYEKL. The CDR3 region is CASSRGYNEKLFF. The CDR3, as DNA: TGCGCCAGCAGCCGAGGTTACAATGAAAAACTGTTTTTT.

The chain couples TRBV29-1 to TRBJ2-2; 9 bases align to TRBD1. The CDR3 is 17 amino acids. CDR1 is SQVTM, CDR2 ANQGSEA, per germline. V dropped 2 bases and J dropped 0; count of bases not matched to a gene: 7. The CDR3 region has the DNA TGCAGCGTTGAATTGGGGACAGGGAGGCCGAACACCGGGGAGCTGTTTTTT. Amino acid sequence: CSVELGTGRPNTGELFF.

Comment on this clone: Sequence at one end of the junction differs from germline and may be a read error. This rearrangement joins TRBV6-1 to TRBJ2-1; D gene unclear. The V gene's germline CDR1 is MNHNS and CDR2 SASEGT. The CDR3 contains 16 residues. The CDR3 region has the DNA TGTGCCAGCAGAGAAGGGTACCTAAGCTCCTACAATGAGCAGTTCTTC. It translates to CASREGYLSSYNEQFF.

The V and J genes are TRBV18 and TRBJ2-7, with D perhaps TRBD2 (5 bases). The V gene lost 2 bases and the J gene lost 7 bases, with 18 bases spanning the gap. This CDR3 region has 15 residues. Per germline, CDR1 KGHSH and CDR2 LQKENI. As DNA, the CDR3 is TGTGCCAGCTCACCAGAGCACTCCCGAACGGGGGAGCAGTACTTC. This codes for CASSPEHSRTGEQYF.

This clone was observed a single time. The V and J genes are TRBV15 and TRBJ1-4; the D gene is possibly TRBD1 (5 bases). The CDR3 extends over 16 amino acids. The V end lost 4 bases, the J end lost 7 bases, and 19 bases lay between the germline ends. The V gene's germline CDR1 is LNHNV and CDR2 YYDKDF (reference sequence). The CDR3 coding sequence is TGTGCCACCAGCAAGAGATCCGGGGGGTCGGCTGAAAAACTGTTTTTT. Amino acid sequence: CATSKRSGGSAEKLFF.

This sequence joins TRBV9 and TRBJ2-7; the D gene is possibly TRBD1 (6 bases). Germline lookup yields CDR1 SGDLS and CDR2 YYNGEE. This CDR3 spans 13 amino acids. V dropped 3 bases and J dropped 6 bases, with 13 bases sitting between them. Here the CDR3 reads CASSADSFGEQYF. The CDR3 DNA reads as TGTGCCAGCAGCGCGGACAGTTTCGGCGAGCAGTACTTC.